This T cell receptor (beta chain) appears in the sequencing data of a study of blood T cell repertoires in COVID-19. Across the whole study: Whether acute or convalescent, the COVID-19 samples came from the United States, Italy and Spain. T cells, B-cell-depleted T cells, or PBMCs supplied cDNA or gDNA.

Original methodology: Scientists estimated how many nucleated cells there were by amplifying reference gene primers. The repertoire was sequenced with immunoSEQ multiplex PCR; TCRdb's copy has only in-frame clones and lacks some. V and J calls and clone size follow that table, whereas D and trimming were derived from the DNA. The table lists fewer than 250,000 clones, roughly 80% of them singletons. The CDR3 is made up of 15 amino acids. From germline, CDR1 is KGHSH and CDR2 LQKENI. Trimming pared 2 bases from V and 2 bases from J, leaving 9 bases between. This clone appeared many times. The chain recombines TRBV18 with TRBJ1-4; TRBD1 might be the D (5 bases). The clonotype comes from a woman in her sixties or seventies with active or convalescent COVID-19. Sequencing input: peripheral blood. Here the CDR3 reads CASSPSDSTNEKLFF. The CDR3 DNA is TGTGCCAGCTCACCATCAGACAGCACTAATGAAAAACTGTTTTTT. Variable domain in full (rest from reference TRBV18 and TRBJ1-4): NAGVMQNPRHLVRRRGQEARLRCSPMKGHSHVYWYRQLPEEGLKFMVYLQKENIIDESGMPKERFSAEFPKEGPSILRIQQVVRGDSAAYFCASSPSDSTNEKLFFGSGTQLSVL.